Sequencing of this T cell receptor (beta chain) was carried out in a study of T cell changes during pregnancy in multiple sclerosis. With 2 bases removed from V and 0 bases from J, the gap between germline ends came to 8 bases. This CDR3 comprises 14 residues. Per the germline V gene, CDR1 is MNHEY and CDR2 is SMNVEV (reference sequence). Profiling relied on immunoSEQ multiplex PCR, and the TCRdb table lists in-frame clones only, not all of them. The sample holds 100,000 or so clones; 85% to 95% are singletons and the top ten take over 0.85%. The TCR comes from a female donor with multiple sclerosis, enrolled in a pregnancy study. The genes are TRBV27 and TRBJ2-7; D perhaps matches TRBD1 (5 bases). The sequencing here drew on peripheral blood, taken after pregnancy. The CDR3 region has the DNA TGTGCCAGCAGTTTAAGGGGTCCCTCCTACGAGCAGTACTTC. This gives the protein CASSLRGPSYEQYF.